A selection of T cell receptor beta chains follows, all from one sample in a study of T-cell reconstitution after alpha-beta-depleted transplantation in children. Via MiXCR, TCRdb re-called the PCR reads, giving one row per CDR3 protein. The sample holds 200,000 to 250,000 distinct CDR3 sequences, around 8.4% seen once. The sequencing used PBMCs, mostly from graft donor cells, collected 360 days after TCRalphabeta/CD19-depleted stem cell transplant. These receptor sequences come from a male patient aged 2-10 years who had a stem cell transplant for acute myeloid leukemia, so the T cells may come from the graft donor. Each CDR3 is given with its conserved first and last residue. Fields, in order: V gene, J gene, clone size, D gene, CDR3 DNA, CDR3 protein. A D gene is named only where the DNA matches it firmly. Part of the rows lack a size; the others show once, few, many or a class for expanded clones.

V gene: TRBV20-1; J gene: TRBJ1-1; clone size: .; D gene: TRBD1; CDR3 DNA: TGCAGTGCTAAAAGGACAGGGAATATGAACACTGAAGCTTTCTTT; CDR3 protein: CSAKRTGNMNTEAFF
V gene: TRBV5-1; J gene: TRBJ2-7; clone size: many; D gene: .; CDR3 DNA: TGCGCCAGCAGCTTGGGCGACACCCTGCGGTACGAGCAGTACTTC; CDR3 protein: CASSLGDTLRYEQYF
V gene: TRBV6-6; J gene: TRBJ1-2; clone size: many; D gene: TRBD1; CDR3 DNA: TGTGCCATCAATTCGCCAGGGGGACATGGCTACACCTTC; CDR3 protein: CAINSPGGHGYTF
V gene: TRBV20-1; J gene: TRBJ2-4; clone size: few; D gene: TRBD2; CDR3 DNA: TGCAGTGCTAGAGATAGACGCGGGAGGGCCCGGGACATTCAGTACTTC; CDR3 protein: CSARDRRGRARDIQYF
V gene: TRBV20-1; J gene: TRBJ2-1; clone size: many; D gene: .; CDR3 DNA: TGCAGTGCAAACCGGGACAACTACAATGAGCAGTTCTTC; CDR3 protein: CSANRDNYNEQFF
V gene: TRBV5-1; J gene: TRBJ1-2; clone size: many; D gene: TRBD1; CDR3 DNA: TGCGCCAGCAGGTCGACAGGGGGCCGCTATGGCTACACCTTC; CDR3 protein: CASRSTGGRYGYTF
V gene: TRBV25-1; J gene: TRBJ2-2; clone size: many; D gene: .; CDR3 DNA: TGTGCCAGCAGTCAACAGGGAACCTCCACCGGGGAGCTGTTTTTT; CDR3 protein: CASSQQGTSTGELFF
V gene: TRBV20-1; J gene: TRBJ2-3; clone size: many; D gene: .; CDR3 DNA: TGCAGTGCTAGAGATGGGCCTAGTGTTGACACAGATACGCAGTATTTT; CDR3 protein: CSARDGPSVDTDTQYF
V gene: TRBV4-3; J gene: TRBJ2-3; clone size: .; D gene: .; CDR3 DNA: TGCGCCAGCAGCGGGGGATGGGACGGGGATACGCAGTATTTT; CDR3 protein: CASSGGWDGDTQYF
V gene: TRBV4-1; J gene: TRBJ2-5; clone size: .; D gene: TRBD2; CDR3 DNA: TGCGCCAGCAGCCTCGTAGCGGGGGGGTCCGAGACCCAGTACTTC; CDR3 protein: CASSLVAGGSETQYF
V gene: TRBV12-3/TRBV12-4; J gene: TRBJ1-5; clone size: .; D gene: .; CDR3 DNA: TGTGCCAGCAGTCCCGACAGCCTCGGGCCCCAGCATTTT; CDR3 protein: CASSPDSLGPQHF
V gene: TRBV12-3/TRBV12-4; J gene: TRBJ1-2; clone size: .; D gene: .; CDR3 DNA: TGTGCCAGCAGTGCAGGGAGGAGAAATGGCTACACCTTC; CDR3 protein: CASSAGRRNGYTF
V gene: TRBV5-1; J gene: TRBJ2-3; clone size: many; D gene: .; CDR3 DNA: TGCGCCAGCAGCTTGGCCATTCTAGCCAGGAGCACAGATACGCAGTATTTT; CDR3 protein: CASSLAILARSTDTQYF
V gene: TRBV6-2/TRBV6-3; J gene: TRBJ2-1; clone size: .; D gene: .; CDR3 DNA: TGTGCCAGCAGTTACAGTACAACTGAGCAGTTCTTC; CDR3 protein: CASSYSTTEQFF
V gene: TRBV20-1; J gene: TRBJ2-7; clone size: many; D gene: TRBD1; CDR3 DNA: TGCAGTGCCCGGACAGGGGGCCCCTACGAGCAGTACTTC; CDR3 protein: CSARTGGPYEQYF
V gene: TRBV28; J gene: TRBJ2-7; clone size: many; D gene: TRBD1; CDR3 DNA: TGTGCCAGCAGGTACGAGGCAGGGGGTTCCTACATATACGAGCAGTACTTC; CDR3 protein: CASRYEAGGSYIYEQYF
V gene: TRBV7-8; J gene: TRBJ1-2; clone size: .; D gene: .; CDR3 DNA: TGTGCCAGCAGCTTAGTGCACAGGGCCGGTGGCTACACCTTC; CDR3 protein: CASSLVHRAGGYTF
V gene: TRBV12-3/TRBV12-4; J gene: TRBJ2-5; clone size: .; D gene: TRBD2; CDR3 DNA: TGTGCCAGCAGTCCCCTAGCGGGAGGTGGGGAGACCCAGTACTTC; CDR3 protein: CASSPLAGGGETQYF
V gene: TRBV7-3; J gene: TRBJ2-1; clone size: .; D gene: .; CDR3 DNA: TGTGCCAGCAGCTACGCGCACCCCGGGGACGGGAGCTCCTACAATGAGCAGTTCTTC; CDR3 protein: CASSYAHPGDGSSYNEQFF
V gene: TRBV5-1; J gene: TRBJ1-2; clone size: many; D gene: .; CDR3 DNA: TGCGCCAGCAGCTTGGAAGGGGATGGCTACACCTTC; CDR3 protein: CASSLEGDGYTF
V gene: TRBV5-1; J gene: TRBJ2-3; clone size: .; D gene: TRBD2; CDR3 DNA: TGCGCCAGCAGCCCACTTAGCGGGAGGGCCGGTACAGATACGCAGTATTTT; CDR3 protein: CASSPLSGRAGTDTQYF
V gene: TRBV25-1; J gene: TRBJ2-7; clone size: many; D gene: TRBD1; CDR3 DNA: TGTGCCAGCAGTGAACGTCTCCAGGGACAGGGGTACGAGCAGTACTTC; CDR3 protein: CASSERLQGQGYEQYF
V gene: TRBV12-3/TRBV12-4; J gene: TRBJ2-2; clone size: .; D gene: .; CDR3 DNA: TGTGCCAGCAGTTTGATATCCGGGGAGCTGTTTTTT; CDR3 protein: CASSLISGELFF
V gene: TRBV6-1; J gene: TRBJ1-5; clone size: .; D gene: .; CDR3 DNA: TGTGCCAGCAGTGAAGCGCTTTGGAGCAATCAGCCCCAGCATTTT; CDR3 protein: CASSEALWSNQPQHF
V gene: TRBV29-1; J gene: TRBJ1-6; clone size: .; D gene: .; CDR3 DNA: TGCAGCGCTGGGGAACAGGGAGGTTCACCCCTCCACTTT; CDR3 protein: CSAGEQGGSPLHF
V gene: TRBV12-3/TRBV12-4; J gene: TRBJ2-3; clone size: .; D gene: .; CDR3 DNA: TGTGCCAGCAGTTTCCCTCGGGGGACTAGCACAGATACGCAGTATTTT; CDR3 protein: CASSFPRGTSTDTQYF
V gene: TRBV20-1; J gene: TRBJ2-1; clone size: many; D gene: TRBD2; CDR3 DNA: TGCAGTGCTCGCGATCCTAGCGGGATGAACTACAATGAGCAGTTCTTC; CDR3 protein: CSARDPSGMNYNEQFF
V gene: TRBV12-3/TRBV12-4; J gene: TRBJ2-1; clone size: many; D gene: TRBD1; CDR3 DNA: TGTGCCAGCAGCCAAGGGGGCTCGAGGAATGAGCAGTTCTTC; CDR3 protein: CASSQGGSRNEQFF
V gene: TRBV5-1; J gene: TRBJ2-3; clone size: many; D gene: .; CDR3 DNA: TGCGCCAGCAAAGGACCAAACACAGATACGCAGTATTTT; CDR3 protein: CASKGPNTDTQYF
V gene: TRBV29-1; J gene: TRBJ2-7; clone size: many; D gene: TRBD1; CDR3 DNA: TGCAGCGGATGGACAGGGAGGAACGAGCAGTACTTC; CDR3 protein: CSGWTGRNEQYF
V gene: TRBV11-2; J gene: TRBJ2-3; clone size: few; D gene: .; CDR3 DNA: TGTGCCAGCAGCTTACGACAAAGCACATATACGCAGTATTTT; CDR3 protein: CASSLRQSTYTQYF
V gene: TRBV4-3; J gene: TRBJ2-7; clone size: once; D gene: .; CDR3 DNA: TGCGCCAGCAGCCAAGAGGTGACAAGAGTCGGCGAGCAGTACTTC; CDR3 protein: CASSQEVTRVGEQYF
V gene: TRBV12-3/TRBV12-4; J gene: TRBJ2-5; clone size: few; D gene: .; CDR3 DNA: TGTGCCAGCAGTTTCGACCCGTACCAAGAGACCCAGTACTTC; CDR3 protein: CASSFDPYQETQYF
V gene: TRBV9; J gene: TRBJ1-2; clone size: .; D gene: .; CDR3 DNA: TGTGCCAGCAGCGTAGCAGGGATTTATGGCTACACCTTC; CDR3 protein: CASSVAGIYGYTF
V gene: TRBV4-3; J gene: TRBJ2-7; clone size: many; D gene: .; CDR3 DNA: TGCGCCAGCAGCCAAACATATCCCGCCCTCCGGGCGTACTTC; CDR3 protein: CASSQTYPALRAYF
V gene: TRBV5-4; J gene: TRBJ2-1; clone size: .; D gene: TRBD2; CDR3 DNA: TGTGCCAGCAGCTTGGGGGCGGGAGGGGGTAATGAGCAGTTCTTC; CDR3 protein: CASSLGAGGGNEQFF
V gene: TRBV15; J gene: TRBJ2-3; clone size: .; D gene: .; CDR3 DNA: TGTGCCACCAGCAGAGATGGGACGGGGGTTAGCACAGATACGCAGTATTTT; CDR3 protein: CATSRDGTGVSTDTQYF